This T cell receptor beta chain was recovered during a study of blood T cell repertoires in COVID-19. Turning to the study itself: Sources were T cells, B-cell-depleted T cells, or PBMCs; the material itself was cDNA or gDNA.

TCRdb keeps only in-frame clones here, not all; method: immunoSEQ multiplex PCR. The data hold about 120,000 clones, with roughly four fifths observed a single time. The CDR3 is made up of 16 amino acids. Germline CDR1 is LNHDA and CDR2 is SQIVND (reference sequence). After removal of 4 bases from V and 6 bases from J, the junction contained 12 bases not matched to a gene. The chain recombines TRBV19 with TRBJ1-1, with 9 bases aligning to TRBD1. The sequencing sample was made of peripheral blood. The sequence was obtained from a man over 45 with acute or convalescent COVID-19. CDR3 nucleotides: TGTGCCAGTAGTAGATTACCGGGACAGGGTGTGGCTGAAGCTTTCTTT. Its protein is CASSRLPGQGVAEAFF.